This T cell receptor beta chain was recovered during a study of Graves' ophthalmopathy and Graves' hyperthyroidism. On the study more broadly: Peripheral blood was gathered at first diagnosis, ahead of any treatment whatsoever.

The length of the CDR3 is 15 residues. CDR1 MGHRA and CDR2 YSYEKL come from the germline V gene. Certain patients, namely those with other autoimmune diseases, uncontrolled infections, pregnancy or lactation, were excluded. Study findings and constraints: Most thyroid-expanded clonotypes exceeding 0.001 frequency were also found in blood.

This clonotype was recorded a few times. Its specificity is unknown. An end of the junction differs from the germline gene, which may be a read error. Amplified TCR beta CDR3 regions were obtained using RNA transcripts as template. Following a first-round RT-PCR that used HTBI primers, a second-round multiplex PCR was carried out. A single record per CDR3 protein comes from TCRdb applying MiXCR to the multiplex PCR reads. The table lists some 520,000 distinct CDR3 sequences, approximately 14% of them singletons. The sequenced sample was blood. This TCR was sampled from a woman under 40 with Graves' ophthalmopathy. The chain combines TRBV4-1 with TRBJ2-7; unclear D gene. The CDR3 here is CASSEEVYPSYEQYF. In DNA, the CDR3 is TGCGCCAGCAGCGAAGAGGTGTACCCTTCCTACGAGCAGTACTTC.